Listed here are 5 T cell receptor beta chains from one sample, sequenced in a study of blood T cell repertoires in COVID-19. Libraries were prepared by immunoSEQ multiplex PCR; TCRdb keeps only in-frame clonotypes and omits some of them. This table has some 220,000 clones, around 82% appearing once. Sequenced sample: peripheral blood. Every receptor here comes from a woman between 25 and 40 years old who had recovered from COVID-19.

The V gene is TRBV28, the J gene TRBJ2-1, with 14 bases aligning to TRBD2. V shed 10 bases and J 7 bases; nucleotides not matched to a gene: 9. Germline CDR1 is MDHEN and CDR2 is SYDVKM. The CDR3 is 15 residues long. CDR3 region: CAINKWTSGRNEQFF. The CDR3 region has the DNA TGTGCCATCAATAAGTGGACTAGCGGGAGGAATGAGCAGTTCTTC. The full variable domain, completed using reference TRBV28 and TRBJ2-1, is DVKVTQSSRYLVKRTGEKVFLECVQDMDHENMFWYRQDPGLGLRLIYFSYDVKMKEKGDIPEGYSVSREKKERFSLILESASTNQTSMYLCAINKWTSGRNEQFFGPGTRLTVL.

The chain is built from TRBV18 and TRBJ1-5, with TRBD1 matching 8 bases. The CDR3 length is 14 residues. V was pared by 2 bases and J by 6 bases, with 3 bases of the junction left unmatched. CDR1 is KGHSH and CDR2 is LQKENI in the germline V gene. The CDR3 coding sequence is TGTGCCAGCTCACCAGGACAGGGCACTCAGCCCCAGCATTTT. Encoded protein: CASSPGQGTQPQHF.

V gene TRBV28 combines with J gene TRBJ2-7; 9 positions agree with TRBD1. From germline, CDR1 is MDHEN and CDR2 SYDVKM. The CDR3 sequence is 15 residues long. V lost 6 bases and J lost 1; bases outside the gene matches: 7. The CDR3 coding sequence is TGTGCCAGCAGACCAGGACAGGGGCCTTCCTACGAGCAGTACTTC. Amino acids: CASRPGQGPSYEQYF.

V gene TRBV11-2 combines with J gene TRBJ2-1; 12 bases match TRBD2. The CDR3 covers 16 residues. The J segment lost 5 bases and the V segment lost 2 bases, leaving 4 bases of the junction unmatched. Germline CDR1 reads SGHAT; CDR2 reads FQNNGV. The chain's CDR3 is CASSLSWTSGNNEQFF. CDR3 in DNA: TGTGCCAGCAGCTTATCCTGGACTAGCGGGAACAATGAGCAGTTCTTC.

This clone was found a few times. The chain recombines TRBV7-3 with TRBJ2-2; 8 bases agree with TRBD1. The CDR3 runs 15 residues. Trimming took 5 bases from V and 0 from J; bases not matched to a gene: 2. Germline CDR1 SGHTA, CDR2 FQGTGA. CDR3 nucleotide sequence: TGTGCCAGCAGCCGACAGGGGTCGAACACCGGGGAGCTGTTTTTT. Its protein is CASSRQGSNTGELFF.